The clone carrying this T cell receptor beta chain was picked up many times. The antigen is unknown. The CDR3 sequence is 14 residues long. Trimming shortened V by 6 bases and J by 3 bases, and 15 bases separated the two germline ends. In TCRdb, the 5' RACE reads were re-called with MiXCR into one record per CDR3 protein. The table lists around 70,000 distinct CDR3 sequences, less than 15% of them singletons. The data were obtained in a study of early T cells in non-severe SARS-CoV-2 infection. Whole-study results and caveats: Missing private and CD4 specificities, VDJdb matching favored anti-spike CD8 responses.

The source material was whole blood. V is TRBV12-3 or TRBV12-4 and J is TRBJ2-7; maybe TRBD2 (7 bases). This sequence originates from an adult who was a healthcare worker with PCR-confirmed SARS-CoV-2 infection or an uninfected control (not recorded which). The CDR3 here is CASSWGGLYYEQYF. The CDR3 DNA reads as TGTGCCAGCAGCTGGGGGGGGCTTTACTACGAGCAGTACTTC.